What follows are 27 T cell receptor beta chains derived from one specimen sequenced in a study of cytomegalovirus exposure and HLA in healthy donors. PCR used 60 Vbeta primers and 13 Jbeta primers. Sequenced by immunoSEQ multiplex PCR; TCRdb stores in-frame clones only, minus some. The table includes around 200,000 clones, 79% detected once. Sequenced material: PBMCs. The source is a woman aged 25 to 39 in good health and CMV-seropositive.

The chain uses TRBV2 and TRBJ1-5; D possibly corresponds to TRBD1 (6 bases). CDR3 length: 15 residues. Looked up from germline, CDR1 is SNHLY and CDR2 is FYNNEI. V gave up 4 bases and J gave up 7 bases, with 17 bases separating them. The CDR3 loop reads CASSGGRGGWQPQHF. The DNA for the CDR3 is TGTGCCAGCAGTGGGGGCCGCGGGGGCTGGCAGCCCCAGCATTTT.

The V gene is TRBV7-9, the J gene TRBJ2-7; tentatively, D is TRBD1 (5 bases). CDR3 size: 14 residues. V gave up 6 bases and J gave up 2 bases, with 14 bases separating them. Germline CDR1 and CDR2: SEHNR and FQNEAQ (reference sequence). The CDR3 coding sequence is TGTGCCAGCAGTTCTTCAGGGAACACCTACGAGCAGTACTTC. Amino acid sequence: CASSSSGNTYEQYF.

In its sample, this clone was seen a few times. The V call is TRBV5-1, the J call TRBJ2-3, with 7 bases fitting TRBD2. CDR3 length: 16 amino acids. CDR1 and CDR2 from the germline V gene are SGHRS and YFSETQ. Germline trimming cut 0 bases from V and 1 base from J; bases unmatched to any gene: 5. The CDR3 nucleotides read TGCGCCAGCAGCTTGGCGGGGCGGGAGCGCACAGATACGCAGTATTTT. Protein: CASSLAGRERTDTQYF.

The chain has TRBV18 and TRBJ1-2; the D gene is possibly TRBD1 (5 bases). Germline V gives CDR1 KGHSH, CDR2 LQKENI. The V end was cut by 3 bases, the J end by 2 bases, with 10 bases between. This CDR3 is built from 14 residues. As DNA, the CDR3 is TGTGCCAGCTCACCGGTGGAGGGGAACTATGGCTACACCTTC. Residues: CASSPVEGNYGYTF. The whole variable domain, filled in from reference TRBV18 and TRBJ1-2, reads NAGVMQNPRHLVRRRGQEARLRCSPMKGHSHVYWYRQLPEEGLKFMVYLQKENIIDESGMPKERFSAEFPKEGPSILRIQQVVRGDSAAYFCASSPVEGNYGYTFGSGTRLTVV.

The chain recombines TRBV30 with TRBJ1-2; unclear D gene. This CDR3 spans 11 amino acids. Germline CDR1 and CDR2: GTSNPN and SVGIG (reference sequence). V was pared by 0 bases and J by 7 bases, with 6 bases between. The DNA for the CDR3 is TGTGCCTGGAGTGTAGAGGCTGGCTACACCTTC. Its protein is CAWSVEAGYTF.

The J gene is TRBJ2-3, the V gene TRBV5-8, with D possibly being TRBD1 (5 bases). Germline values: CDR1 SGHTS, CDR2 YDEGEE. The CDR3 is 15 residues long. V was shortened by 0 bases and J by 0 bases, with 8 bases between the two germline ends. CDR3 sequence reads: CASSLGGHSTDTQYF. The CDR3 DNA reads as TGTGCCAGCAGCTTGGGTGGACACAGCACAGATACGCAGTATTTT.

The CDR3 DNA follows: TGTGCCAGCAGTCCCTGGACTAGCGGGGGGCACAATGAGCAGTTCTTC. It is translated as CASSPWTSGGHNEQFF. The chain combines TRBV27 with TRBJ2-1; TRBD2 agrees at 14 bases. Germline trimming cut 5 bases from V and 5 bases from J; bases unmatched to any gene: 5. Germline loops: CDR1 MNHEY, CDR2 SMNVEV (reference sequence). The CDR3 runs 16 residues.

The chain employs TRBV19 and TRBJ2-7; 7 nucleotides match TRBD1. CDR1 is LNHDA and CDR2 is SQIVND in the germline V gene (reference sequence). The CDR3 length is 17 residues. The trim removed 0 bases at V and 0 bases at J, leaving 8 bases unmatched. CDR3 sequence (DNA): TGTGCCAGTAGTATAGAACCGCCGGGACAGCTCTCCTACGAGCAGTACTTC. This translates into CASSIEPPGQLSYEQYF.

This clone was recorded once. The chain is built from TRBV18 and TRBJ1-6; TRBD1 might be the D (5 bases). The germline V gene has CDR1 KGHSH and CDR2 LQKENI. The CDR3 is 14 amino acids. V lost 2 bases to trimming and J lost 7 bases, with 9 bases between them. In DNA form, the CDR3 reads TGTGCCAGCTCACCAGGGCAGGGAAATTCACCCCTCCACTTT. Its protein product is CASSPGQGNSPLHF.

This clone came up once. This chain uses TRBV2 with TRBJ1-3; maybe TRBD1 (5 bases). The CDR3 loop spans 12 amino acids. V was cut by 9 bases and J by 7 bases, with 13 bases left in between. Germline loops: CDR1 SNHLY, CDR2 FYNNEI. CDR3 nucleotide sequence: TGTGCCAGGGGGGGACGCCGGAACACCATATATTTT. It is translated as CARGGRRNTIYF. The full variable domain, its missing parts supplied by reference TRBV2 and TRBJ1-3, is EPEVTQTPSHQVTQMGQEVILRCVPISNHLYFYWYRQILGQKVEFLVSFYNNEISEKSEIFDDQFSVERPDGSNFTLKIRSTKLEDSAMYFCARGGRRNTIYFGEGSWLTVV.

The J gene is TRBJ2-3, the V gene TRBV9; 9 nucleotides align to TRBD1. After removal of 5 bases from V and 2 bases from J, the junction contained 15 bases not matched to a gene. Per germline, CDR1 SGDLS and CDR2 YYNGEE. This CDR3 has 18 amino acids. CDR3 nucleotides: TGTGCCAGCAGTCGACATTCCGGGACAGGGACCACCACAGATACGCAGTATTTT. Protein product: CASSRHSGTGTTTDTQYF. The complete variable domain, with remaining parts taken from reference TRBV9 and TRBJ2-3, reads DSGVTQTPKHLITATGQRVTLRCSPRSGDLSVYWYQQSLDQGLQFLIQYYNGEERAKGNILERFSAQQFPDLHSELNLSSLELGDSALYFCASSRHSGTGTTTDTQYFGPGTRLTVL.

V and J are TRBV5-1 and TRBJ1-4, with unresolved D. Trimming took off 0 bases at V and 8 bases at J, with 14 bases between the two ends. Germline loops: CDR1 SGHRS, CDR2 YFSETQ. CDR3 size: 15 residues. CDR3 protein: CASSLVGENGEKLFF. CDR3 DNA: TGCGCCAGCAGCTTGGTTGGGGAGAATGGAGAAAAACTGTTTTTT. The variable domain in full, with the rest retrieved from reference TRBV5-1 and TRBJ1-4, is KAGVTQTPRYLIKTRGQQVTLSCSPISGHRSVSWYQQTPGQGLQFLFEYFSETQRNKGNFPGRFSGRQFSNSRSEMNVSTLELGDSALYLCASSLVGENGEKLFFGSGTQLSVL.

The rearrangement uses TRBV9 and TRBJ2-5; maybe TRBD2 (7 bases). Germline assignment: CDR1 SGDLS and CDR2 YYNGEE. The CDR3 length is 17 residues. V gave up 5 bases and J gave up 2 bases, with 22 bases separating them. DNA for the CDR3: TGTGCCAGCAGGAGGGGGTGGCTAGCGGAAGGACAAGAGACCCAGTACTTC. This gives the protein CASRRGWLAEGQETQYF.

V gene TRBV15 combines with J gene TRBJ2-1; 9 bases align to TRBD2. This CDR3 is built from 18 residues. Germline trimming cut 1 base from V and 1 base from J; bases unmatched to any gene: 8. CDR1 is LNHNV, CDR2 YYDKDF, per germline (reference sequence). DNA of the CDR3: TGTGCCACCAGCAGAGGGGGTAGCGGGAGAGGGTCCTACAATGAGCAGTTCTTC. This gives the protein CATSRGGSGRGSYNEQFF.

The CDR3 DNA reads TGTGCCAGCAGCAAAACCGCGCGGAGGGGGCCCTATGGCTACACCTTC. Translated, it gives CASSKTARRGPYGYTF. The chain employs TRBV21-1 and TRBJ1-2; whether TRBD1, the table's D call, matches the DNA was not checked. TRBV21-1 is assigned pseudogene status. The CDR3 is 16 residues long.

This clone occurred a few times. The chain combines TRBV2 with TRBJ1-3, with D perhaps matching TRBD1 (5 bases). The CDR3 is 16 amino acids. Trimming took 4 bases from V and 0 from J, leaving 13 bases between them. From germline, CDR1 is SNHLY and CDR2 FYNNEI. CDR3: CASSVEGLRSGNTIYF. CDR3 DNA: TGTGCCAGCAGTGTTGAGGGACTGCGCTCTGGAAACACCATATATTTT. Drawing the rest from reference TRBV2 and TRBJ1-3, the complete variable domain is EPEVTQTPSHQVTQMGQEVILRCVPISNHLYFYWYRQILGQKVEFLVSFYNNEISEKSEIFDDQFSVERPDGSNFTLKIRSTKLEDSAMYFCASSVEGLRSGNTIYFGEGSWLTVV.

The V gene is TRBV4-3, the J gene TRBJ2-1, with 7 bases that match TRBD1. The germline CDR1 and CDR2 sequences are LGHNA and YSLEER. The length of the CDR3 is 16 residues. V shed 0 bases and J 4 bases; nucleotides not matched to a gene: 6. The DNA for the CDR3 is TGCGCCAGCAGCCAAGACACAGGGGCCGATTACAATGAGCAGTTCTTC. Protein product: CASSQDTGADYNEQFF.

The chain couples TRBV18 to TRBJ1-5, with D perhaps TRBD1 (5 bases). This CDR3 comprises 13 residues. CDR1 KGHSH and CDR2 LQKENI come from the germline V gene. The ends were cut back, 4 bases at V and 4 bases at J, with 8 bases in the middle. The CDR3 DNA reads as TGTGCCAGCTCACGTGGGGCTAATCAGCCCCAGCATTTT. It translates to CASSRGANQPQHF.

The rearrangement joins TRBV6-5 to TRBJ2-1; unclear D gene. Trimming removed 5 bases from V and 8 bases from J, with 10 bases in between. Germline values: CDR1 MNHEY, CDR2 SVGAGI. This CDR3 is 12 amino acids long. The CDR3 loop reads CASSLSPDEQFF. CDR3 DNA: TGTGCCAGCAGTCTAAGCCCGGATGAGCAGTTCTTC.

CDR3 residues: CATSSKQERFYGYTF. The CDR3 nucleotides are TGTGCCACCAGCAGCAAGCAGGAACGGTTCTATGGCTACACCTTC. The chain links TRBV15 to TRBJ1-2; no reliable D call. The V and J ends lost 3 bases and 4 bases respectively, with 15 bases between them. Per the germline V gene, CDR1 is LNHNV and CDR2 is YYDKDF (reference sequence). The CDR3 is 15 amino acids.

The chain joins TRBV7-8 to TRBJ2-7; TRBD2 matches at 11 bases. The CDR3 covers 16 residues. The junction had 5 bases not matched to a gene; V was cut back by 4 bases and J by 0 bases. The germline V gene encodes CDR1 SGHVS and CDR2 FQNEAQ. The CDR3 spells CASSSGLAGFSYEQYF. CDR3 DNA sequence: TGTGCCAGCAGCTCTGGACTAGCGGGTTTCTCCTACGAGCAGTACTTC.

The rearrangement joins TRBV4-1 to TRBJ2-5; 9 nucleotides match TRBD2. There are 16 residues in the CDR3. Germline lookup yields CDR1 MGHRA and CDR2 YSYEKL. J was trimmed by 2 bases and V by 0 bases; bases with no gene match: 4. The CDR3 is CASSQESSGIQETQYF. The CDR3 DNA follows: TGCGCCAGCAGCCAAGAATCTAGCGGGATACAAGAGACCCAGTACTTC.

Of note for this clone: Other DNA sequences of this sample code for an identical CDR3. V and J are TRBV6-5 and TRBJ2-7; D is ambiguous. The CDR3 length is 13 residues. CDR1 and CDR2 (germline): MNHEY, SVGAGI. The V end was cut by 2 bases, the J end by 3 bases, with 8 bases between. CDR3 in DNA: TGTGCCAGCAGTTACAAACCGGGCTACGAGCAGTACTTC. The encoded protein is CASSYKPGYEQYF.

The chain employs TRBV19 and TRBJ1-6, with 7 bases aligning to TRBD1. Germline V gene sequence: CDR1 LNHDA, CDR2 SQIVND (reference sequence). Losses at the gene ends were 7 bases for V and 4 bases for J; bases not matched to a gene: 10. The CDR3 spans 16 residues. The CDR3 loop is CASIDRAVGYNSPLHF. The CDR3 region has the DNA TGTGCCAGTATCGACAGGGCGGTTGGATATAATTCACCCCTCCACTTT.

This chain joins TRBV5-1 and TRBJ2-5, with D tentatively TRBD2 (5 bases). The CDR3 spans 15 residues. The V end was cut by 6 bases, the J end by 0 bases, with 15 bases between. Germline assignment: CDR1 SGHRS and CDR2 YFSETQ. Here the CDR3 reads CASTLEGGDQETQYF. CDR3 sequence (DNA): TGCGCCAGCACCTTAGAGGGTGGGGACCAAGAGACCCAGTACTTC.

The chain recombines TRBV23-1 with TRBJ1-1, with 7 bases matching TRBD1. TRBV23-1 is known as an ORF, though its function is uncertain. This CDR3 spans 19 amino acids. V lost 2 bases, J lost 0 bases, and 15 bases stayed unmatched. The CDR3 protein is CASSQPDRVRRNLNTEAFF. In DNA form, the CDR3 reads TGCGCCAGCAGTCAACCCGACAGGGTTCGGAGAAATTTGAACACTGAAGCTTTCTTT.

With respect to this clone: Other DNA sequences in this sample translate to the same CDR3. The gene calls are TRBV9 and TRBJ1-5, with D perhaps matching TRBD1 (5 bases). The CDR3 length is 13 residues. Deletions cut 0 bases from V and 6 bases from J, with 7 bases between. The V gene's germline CDR1 is SGDLS and CDR2 YYNGEE. Here the CDR3 reads CASSVAGFQPQHF. The CDR3 bases are TGTGCCAGCAGCGTAGCAGGGTTTCAGCCCCAGCATTTT.